A selection of T cell receptor beta chains follows, all from one sample in a study of identical twins. TCRdb ran MiXCR on the 5' RACE reads and lists one entry per CDR3 protein. The sample includes some 710,000 distinct CDR3 sequences, roughly 6.2% seen only once; the top ten take about 1.8%. The material sequenced was naive T cells sorted from blood. These receptors were obtained from a young man in good health. CDR3s include the opening cysteine and the closing phenylalanine or tryptophan. D genes are given only for firm matches. Size is omitted from some rows. Given values are once, few, many or a class for expanded clones.

j_call v_call d_call clone_size cdr3_aa cdr3_nt
TRBJ2-7 TRBV12-3/TRBV12-4 TRBD1 many CASRRTGFYEQYF TGTGCCAGCAGAAGGACAGGGTTCTACGAGCAGTACTTC
TRBJ1-4 TRBV27 - many CASSLVVSPSVEKLFF TGTGCCAGCAGTTTAGTCGTCAGTCCAAGTGTTGAAAAACTGTTTTTT
TRBJ1-1 TRBV7-9 - many CASSFTEANTEAFF TGTGCCAGCAGCTTCACAGAGGCGAACACTGAAGCTTTCTTT
TRBJ1-4 TRBV12-3/TRBV12-4 - - CASSFKGFEKLFF TGTGCCAGCAGTTTTAAGGGGTTCGAAAAACTGTTTTTT
TRBJ2-7 TRBV27 TRBD1 many CASSFPDRGGEQYF TGTGCCAGCAGTTTCCCCGACAGGGGGGGCGAGCAGTACTTC
TRBJ2-1 TRBV20-1 - many CSAFQDIGWGEQFF TGCAGTGCATTTCAGGACATTGGCTGGGGTGAGCAGTTCTTC
TRBJ2-1 TRBV5-5 - many CASSLAGFNEQFF TGTGCCAGCAGCTTGGCAGGATTCAATGAGCAGTTCTTC
TRBJ2-3 TRBV20-1 - few CSARDLMLSVADTQYF TGCAGTGCTAGAGATCTTATGTTGTCGGTGGCCGATACGCAGTATTTT
TRBJ2-1 TRBV24-1 TRBD1 many CATSASGTGVNEQFF TGTGCCACCAGCGCTTCCGGGACAGGGGTCAATGAGCAGTTCTTC
TRBJ2-1 TRBV4-2 - - CASSQVPPLATSSYNEQFF TGTGCCAGCAGCCAAGTCCCCCCCCTGGCGACAAGCTCCTACAATGAGCAGTTCTTC
TRBJ2-1 TRBV5-1 - few CASSLDRLNEQFF TGCGCCAGCAGCTTAGATCGGCTCAATGAGCAGTTCTTC
TRBJ2-3 TRBV18 - few CASSPPGTSRDTQYF TGTGCCAGCTCACCACCGGGAACCAGCAGGGATACGCAGTATTTT
TRBJ2-7 TRBV20-1 - many CSASEGPYEQYF TGCAGTGCTAGTGAGGGTCCCTACGAGCAGTACTTC
TRBJ2-1 TRBV4-1 TRBD2 many CASSQDGLAGIYNEQFF TGCGCCAGCAGCCAAGACGGACTAGCGGGAATATACAATGAGCAGTTCTTC
TRBJ1-1 TRBV30 - few CAWSVVPPEAFF TGTGCCTGGAGTGTGGTACCACCGGAAGCTTTCTTT
TRBJ2-1 TRBV27 TRBD2 many CASSLEREGQYNEQFF TGTGCCAGCAGTTTGGAGCGGGAGGGCCAGTACAATGAGCAGTTCTTC
TRBJ2-3 TRBV7-9 - - CASSLRPAEAPGDTQYF TGTGCCAGCAGCTTAAGGCCAGCGGAGGCCCCCGGAGATACGCAGTATTTT
TRBJ1-2 TRBV29-1 - many CSVHGDRQYGYTF TGCAGCGTCCACGGAGACAGGCAATATGGCTACACCTTC
TRBJ1-4 TRBV9 - many CASSVDGGREKLFF TGTGCCAGCAGCGTAGACGGAGGTCGAGAAAAACTGTTTTTT
TRBJ1-2 TRBV20-1 TRBD1 few CSAEFPGQIYGYTF TGCAGTGCCGAATTCCCGGGACAGATTTATGGCTACACCTTC
TRBJ2-1 TRBV12-3/TRBV12-4 TRBD1 many CASSLVTGADSEQFF TGTGCCAGCAGTTTAGTAACAGGGGCTGACAGTGAGCAGTTCTTC
TRBJ1-2 TRBV10-3 TRBD1 - CAITREGGQFGYTF TGTGCCATCACCAGAGAGGGGGGACAGTTTGGCTACACCTTC
TRBJ2-3 TRBV5-1 TRBD2 - CASSVSGRGADRQYF TGCGCCAGCAGCGTTAGCGGGAGGGGGGCAGATAGGCAGTATTTT
TRBJ1-2 TRBV29-1 - few CSVEEGLGSYGYTF TGCAGCGTTGAAGAAGGGCTGGGCAGCTATGGCTACACCTTC
TRBJ1-5 TRBV27 TRBD1 few CASSPAGTGVPNSNQPQHF TGTGCCAGCAGTCCCGCCGGGACAGGAGTTCCCAATAGCAATCAGCCCCAGCATTTT
TRBJ2-5 TRBV24-1 - many CATSEEETQYF TGTGCCACCAGTGAGGAAGAGACCCAGTACTTC
TRBJ2-3 TRBV5-5 TRBD2 - CASRLLAGTAGAQYF TGTGCCAGCAGGCTACTAGCCGGGACCGCGGGGGCGCAGTATTTT
TRBJ2-3 TRBV10-3 TRBD2 few CAILTSGSTDTQYF TGTGCCATCCTAACTAGCGGGAGCACAGATACGCAGTATTTT
TRBJ2-3 TRBV5-1 TRBD2 many CASSPGTSVGEADTQYF TGCGCCAGCAGCCCAGGGACTAGCGTTGGAGAGGCAGATACGCAGTATTTT
TRBJ2-7 TRBV27 - few CASSRAASVFYEQYF TGTGCCAGCAGCCGCGCCGCTAGCGTTTTCTACGAGCAGTACTTC
TRBJ2-1 TRBV6-2/TRBV6-3 - - CASSPRGEPPFF TGTGCCAGCAGTCCAAGGGGAGAACCACCGTTCTTC
TRBJ2-2 TRBV14 TRBD2 - CASSQRLAGAGELFF TGTGCCAGCAGCCAAAGACTAGCGGGAGCTGGGGAGCTGTTTTTT
TRBJ2-3 TRBV5-1 - - CASSSTEASTDTQYF TGCGCCAGCAGCAGTACAGAGGCTAGCACAGATACGCAGTATTTT
TRBJ2-1 TRBV9 - many CASSAIPGRGDNEQFF TGTGCCAGCAGCGCCATACCGGGACGCGGGGACAATGAGCAGTTCTTC
TRBJ2-3 TRBV3-1 - many CASSQRRTDTQYF TGTGCCAGCAGCCAAAGGAGGACAGATACGCAGTATTTT
TRBJ2-3 TRBV27 TRBD2 many CASSPPGLGRADTQYF TGTGCCAGCAGTCCACCCGGACTAGGCAGAGCAGATACGCAGTATTTT
TRBJ2-1 TRBV24-1 - - CATSDFDWISGQFF TGTGCCACCAGTGATTTCGACTGGATATCAGGGCAGTTCTTC
TRBJ1-2 TRBV29-1 - - CSVEGRREYGYTF TGCAGCGTTGAGGGCAGACGGGAATATGGCTACACCTTC
TRBJ1-2 TRBV5-1 - - CASSLVQGPDYGYTF TGCGCCAGCAGCTTGGTCCAGGGCCCGGACTATGGCTACACCTTC
TRBJ2-5 TRBV18 - few CASSPMEEETQYF TGTGCCAGCTCACCCATGGAGGAAGAGACCCAGTACTTC
TRBJ1-4 TRBV20-1 TRBD1 - CSAGPTGGGGKLFF TGCAGTGCTGGCCCGACAGGGGGCGGTGGAAAACTGTTTTTT
TRBJ2-1 TRBV11-3 TRBD2 - CASSGGGMTNEQFF TGTGCCAGCAGCGGCGGGGGGATGACGAATGAGCAGTTCTTC
TRBJ2-5 TRBV20-1 TRBD2 many CSAQGLASYETQYF TGCAGTGCACAGGGACTAGCGAGCTATGAGACCCAGTACTTC
TRBJ2-1 TRBV11-2 - many CASSFGPGPNEQFF TGTGCCAGCAGCTTCGGCCCGGGACCCAATGAGCAGTTCTTC
TRBJ1-6 TRBV29-1 - many CSAPDGIGALHF TGCAGCGCCCCGGACGGGATCGGGGCCCTCCACTTT
TRBJ2-6 TRBV3-1 TRBD2 - CASSEAGVNGANVLTF TGTGCCAGCAGTGAGGCGGGAGTAAACGGGGCCAACGTCCTGACTTTC
TRBJ2-2 TRBV12-3/TRBV12-4 - many CASIVAGELFF TGTGCCAGCATCGTTGCCGGGGAGCTGTTTTTT
TRBJ2-1 TRBV6-5 - few CASSYSMGPNEQFF TGTGCCAGCAGTTACTCTATGGGGCCCAATGAGCAGTTCTTC
TRBJ2-1 TRBV7-2 - many CATRRPYNEQFF TGTGCCACCAGACGCCCCTACAATGAGCAGTTCTTC
TRBJ2-5 TRBV28 - few CASSWGRRETQYF TGTGCCAGCAGTTGGGGTCGGCGAGAGACCCAGTACTTC
TRBJ2-1 TRBV29-1 - many CSVGLLTYYEQFF TGCAGCGTCGGTCTGCTTACATACTATGAGCAGTTCTTC
TRBJ2-1 TRBV28 - many CASTKTGYNEQFF TGTGCCAGCACTAAAACAGGGTACAATGAGCAGTTCTTC
TRBJ1-1 TRBV3-1 - - CASSPGPTGAFF TGTGCCAGCAGTCCCGGCCCTACCGGAGCTTTCTTT
TRBJ2-1 TRBV20-1 - once CSARLGPEQFF TGCAGTGCTAGACTAGGTCCTGAGCAGTTCTTC
TRBJ2-3 TRBV18 - - CASSPPNSGISTDTQYF TGTGCCAGCTCACCACCCAATAGCGGAATCAGCACAGATACGCAGTATTTT